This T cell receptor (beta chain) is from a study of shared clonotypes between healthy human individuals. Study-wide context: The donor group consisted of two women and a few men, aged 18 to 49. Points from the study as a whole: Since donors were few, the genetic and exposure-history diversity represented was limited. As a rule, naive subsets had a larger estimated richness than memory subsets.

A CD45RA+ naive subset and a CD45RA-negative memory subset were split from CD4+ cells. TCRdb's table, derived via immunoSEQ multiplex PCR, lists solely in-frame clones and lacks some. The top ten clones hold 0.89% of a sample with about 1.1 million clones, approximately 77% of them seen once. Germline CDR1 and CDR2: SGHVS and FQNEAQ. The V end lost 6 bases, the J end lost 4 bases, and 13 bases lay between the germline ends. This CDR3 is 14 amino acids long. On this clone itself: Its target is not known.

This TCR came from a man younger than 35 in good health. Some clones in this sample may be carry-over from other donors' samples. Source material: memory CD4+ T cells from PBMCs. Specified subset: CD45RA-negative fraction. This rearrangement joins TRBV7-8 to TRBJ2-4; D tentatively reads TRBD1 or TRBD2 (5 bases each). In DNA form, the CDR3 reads TGTGCCAGCAGTATCGGGACCAATAAAAACATTCAGTACTTC. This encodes CASSIGTNKNIQYF.